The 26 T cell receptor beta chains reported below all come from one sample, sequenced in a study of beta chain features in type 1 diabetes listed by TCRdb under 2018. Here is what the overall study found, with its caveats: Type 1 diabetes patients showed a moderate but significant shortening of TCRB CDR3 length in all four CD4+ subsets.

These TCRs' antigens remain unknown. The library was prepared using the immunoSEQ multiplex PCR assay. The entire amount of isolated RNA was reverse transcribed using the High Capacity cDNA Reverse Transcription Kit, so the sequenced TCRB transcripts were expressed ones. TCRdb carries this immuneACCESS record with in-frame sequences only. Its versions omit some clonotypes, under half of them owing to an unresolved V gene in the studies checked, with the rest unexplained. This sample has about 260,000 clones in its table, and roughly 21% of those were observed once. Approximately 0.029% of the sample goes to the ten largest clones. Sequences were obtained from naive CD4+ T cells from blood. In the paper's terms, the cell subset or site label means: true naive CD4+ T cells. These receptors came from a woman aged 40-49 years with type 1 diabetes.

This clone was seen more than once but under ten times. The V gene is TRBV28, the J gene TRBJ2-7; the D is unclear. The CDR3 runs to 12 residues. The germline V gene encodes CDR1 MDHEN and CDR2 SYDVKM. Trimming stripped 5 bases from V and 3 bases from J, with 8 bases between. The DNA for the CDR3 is TGTGCCAGCAGTCGGGTCGGCTACGAGCAGTACTTC. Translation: CASSRVGYEQYF.

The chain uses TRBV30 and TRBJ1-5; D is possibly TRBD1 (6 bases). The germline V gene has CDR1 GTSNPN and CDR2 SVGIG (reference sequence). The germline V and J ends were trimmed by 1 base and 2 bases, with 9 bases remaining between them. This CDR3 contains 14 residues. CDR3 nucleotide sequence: TGTGCCTGGAGTGGGAACAGGGGCAATCAGCCCCAGCATTTT. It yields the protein CAWSGNRGNQPQHF.

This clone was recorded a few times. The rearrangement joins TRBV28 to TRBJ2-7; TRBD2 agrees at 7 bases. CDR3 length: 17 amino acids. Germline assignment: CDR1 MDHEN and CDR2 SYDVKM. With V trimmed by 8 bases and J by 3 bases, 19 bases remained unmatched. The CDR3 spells CASGKGGASGHYYEQYF. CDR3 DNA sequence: TGTGCCAGCGGCAAGGGAGGGGCTTCGGGTCATTACTACGAGCAGTACTTC.

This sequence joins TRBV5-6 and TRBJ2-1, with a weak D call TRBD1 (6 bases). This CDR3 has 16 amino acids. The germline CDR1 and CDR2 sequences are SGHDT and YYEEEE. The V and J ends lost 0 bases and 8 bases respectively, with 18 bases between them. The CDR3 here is CASSLAYRQVLDEQFF. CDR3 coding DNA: TGTGCCAGCAGCTTGGCCTATAGACAGGTTTTGGATGAGCAGTTCTTC.

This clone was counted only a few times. The CDR3 region is CASIFRGPGNTIYF. The CDR3 DNA reads TGTGCCAGCATCTTCAGGGGGCCCGGAAACACCATATATTTT. V and J are TRBV2 and TRBJ1-3; 8 bases fit TRBD1. Trimming took 7 bases from V and 4 from J; bases not matched to a gene: 6. Germline CDR1 SNHLY, CDR2 FYNNEI. The CDR3 has 14 residues. Combining the CDR3 with reference TRBV2 and TRBJ1-3 gives the whole variable domain EPEVTQTPSHQVTQMGQEVILRCVPISNHLYFYWYRQILGQKVEFLVSFYNNEISEKSEIFDDQFSVERPDGSNFTLKIRSTKLEDSAMYFCASIFRGPGNTIYFGEGSWLTVV.

CDR3 coding DNA: TGTGCTAGAGATCTATACGAGCAGTACTTC. This codes for CARDLYEQYF. The gene calls are TRBV12-5 and TRBJ2-7, with D unresolved. This CDR3 has 10 amino acids. The V end lost 9 bases, the J end lost 4 bases, and 7 bases lay between the germline ends. Germline V lookup: CDR1 LGHNT, CDR2 FRNRAP. The full variable domain, with the rest looked up from reference TRBV12-5 and TRBJ2-7, is DARVTQTPRHKVTEMGQEVTMRCQPILGHNTVFWYRQTMMQGLELLAYFRNRAPLDDSGMPKDRFSAEMPDATLATLKIQPSEPRDSAVYFCARDLYEQYFGPGTRLTVT.

CDR3 coding DNA: TGTGCCAGTCACAGGGCTGGTCAGCCCCAGCATTTT. Encoded protein: CASHRAGQPQHF. V is TRBV19 and J is TRBJ1-5; tentatively, D is TRBD1 (6 bases). V shed 8 bases and J shed 6 bases, with 11 bases lying between them. CDR3 length: 12 amino acids. CDR1 LNHDA and CDR2 SQIVND come from the germline V gene (reference sequence).

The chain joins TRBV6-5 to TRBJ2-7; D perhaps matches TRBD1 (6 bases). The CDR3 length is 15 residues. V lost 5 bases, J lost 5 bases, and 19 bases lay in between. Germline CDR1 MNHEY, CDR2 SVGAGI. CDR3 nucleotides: TGTGCCAGCAGTAACCACAGGGCTAATATGGACGAGCAGTACTTC. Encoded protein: CASSNHRANMDEQYF.

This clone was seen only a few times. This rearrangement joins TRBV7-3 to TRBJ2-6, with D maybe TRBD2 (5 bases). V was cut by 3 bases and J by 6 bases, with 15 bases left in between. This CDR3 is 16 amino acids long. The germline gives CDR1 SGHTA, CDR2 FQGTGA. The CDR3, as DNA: TGTGCCAGCAGCTTGGACTCGTTCTGGGCGGCCAACGTCCTGACTTTC. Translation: CASSLDSFWAANVLTF.

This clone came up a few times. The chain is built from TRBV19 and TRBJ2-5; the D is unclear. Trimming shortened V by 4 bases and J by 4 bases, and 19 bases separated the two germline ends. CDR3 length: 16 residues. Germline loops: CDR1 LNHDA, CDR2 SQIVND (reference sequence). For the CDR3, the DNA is TGTGCCAGTAGTAGAGGAGTAGTTCTTGCTCCAGAGACCCAGTACTTC. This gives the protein CASSRGVVLAPETQYF.

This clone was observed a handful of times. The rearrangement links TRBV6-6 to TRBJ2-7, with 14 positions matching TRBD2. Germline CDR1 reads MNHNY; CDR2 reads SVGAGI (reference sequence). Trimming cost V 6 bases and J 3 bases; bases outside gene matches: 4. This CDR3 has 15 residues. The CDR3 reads CASSPGLAGGYEQYF. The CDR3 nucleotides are TGTGCCAGCAGCCCCGGACTAGCGGGAGGCTACGAGCAGTACTTC.

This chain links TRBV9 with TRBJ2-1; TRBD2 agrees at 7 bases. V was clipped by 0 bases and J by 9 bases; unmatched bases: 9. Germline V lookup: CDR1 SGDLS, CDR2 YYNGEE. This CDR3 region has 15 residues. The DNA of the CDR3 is TGTGCCAGCAGCGTAGCCCCATGGGGGGGAGTTGAGCAGTTCTTC. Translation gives CASSVAPWGGVEQFF.

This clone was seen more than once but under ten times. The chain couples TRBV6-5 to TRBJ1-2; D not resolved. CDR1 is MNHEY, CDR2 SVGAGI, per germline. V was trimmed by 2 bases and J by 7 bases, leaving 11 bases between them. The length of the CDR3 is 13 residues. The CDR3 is CASSYASSGGYTF. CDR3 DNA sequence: TGTGCCAGCAGTTACGCCTCTTCAGGTGGCTACACCTTC.

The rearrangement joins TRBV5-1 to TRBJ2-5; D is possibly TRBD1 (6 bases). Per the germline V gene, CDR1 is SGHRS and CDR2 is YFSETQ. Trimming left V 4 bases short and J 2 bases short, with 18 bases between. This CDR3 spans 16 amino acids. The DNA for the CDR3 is TGCGCCAGCAGCGCGGACAGCACCCTAGGGCAAGAGACCCAGTACTTC. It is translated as CASSADSTLGQETQYF. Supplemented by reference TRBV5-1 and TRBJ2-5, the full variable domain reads KAGVTQTPRYLIKTRGQQVTLSCSPISGHRSVSWYQQTPGQGLQFLFEYFSETQRNKGNFPGRFSGRQFSNSRSEMNVSTLELGDSALYLCASSADSTLGQETQYFGPGTRLLVL.

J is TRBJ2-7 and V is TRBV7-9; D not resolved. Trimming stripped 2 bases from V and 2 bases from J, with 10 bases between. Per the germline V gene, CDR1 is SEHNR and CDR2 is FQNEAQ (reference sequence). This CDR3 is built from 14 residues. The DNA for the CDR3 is TGTGCCAGCAGCTTACAGAGCGCAACCTACGAGCAGTACTTC. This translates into CASSLQSATYEQYF.

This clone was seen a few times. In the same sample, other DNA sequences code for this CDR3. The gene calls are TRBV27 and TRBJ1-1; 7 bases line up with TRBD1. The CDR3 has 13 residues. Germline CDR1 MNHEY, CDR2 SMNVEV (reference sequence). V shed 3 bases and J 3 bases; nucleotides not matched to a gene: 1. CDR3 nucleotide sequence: TGTGCCAGCAGTTTTACAGGGGACACTGAAGCTTTCTTT. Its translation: CASSFTGDTEAFF.

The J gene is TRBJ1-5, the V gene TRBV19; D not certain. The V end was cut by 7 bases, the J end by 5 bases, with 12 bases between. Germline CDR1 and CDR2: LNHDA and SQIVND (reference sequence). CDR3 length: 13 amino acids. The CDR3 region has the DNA TGTGCCAGTAATTTGGCCGACTATCAGCCCCAGCATTTT. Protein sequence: CASNLADYQPQHF. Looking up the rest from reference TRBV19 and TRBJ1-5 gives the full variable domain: DGGITQSPKYLFRKEGQNVTLSCEQNLNHDAMYWYRQDPGQGLRLIYYSQIVNDFQKGDIAEGYSVSREKKESFPLTVTSAQKNPTAFYLCASNLADYQPQHFGDGTRLSIL.

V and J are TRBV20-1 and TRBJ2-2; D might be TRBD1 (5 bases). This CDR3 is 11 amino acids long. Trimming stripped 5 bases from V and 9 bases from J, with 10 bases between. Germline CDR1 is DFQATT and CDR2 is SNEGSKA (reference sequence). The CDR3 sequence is CSAQGHWELFF. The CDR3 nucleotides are TGCAGTGCTCAGGGCCACTGGGAGCTGTTTTTT.

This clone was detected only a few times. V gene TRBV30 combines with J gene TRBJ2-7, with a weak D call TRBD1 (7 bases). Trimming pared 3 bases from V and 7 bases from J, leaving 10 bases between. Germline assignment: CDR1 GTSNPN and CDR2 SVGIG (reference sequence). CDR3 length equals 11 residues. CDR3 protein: CAWSRGDEQYF. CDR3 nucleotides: TGTGCCTGGAGCAGGGGGGATGAGCAGTACTTC. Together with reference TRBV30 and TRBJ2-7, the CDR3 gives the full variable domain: SQTIHQWPATLVQPVGSPLSLECTVEGTSNPNLYWYRQAAGRGLQLLFYSVGIGQISSEVPQNLSASRPQDRQFILSSKKLLLSDSGFYLCAWSRGDEQYFGPGTRLTVT.

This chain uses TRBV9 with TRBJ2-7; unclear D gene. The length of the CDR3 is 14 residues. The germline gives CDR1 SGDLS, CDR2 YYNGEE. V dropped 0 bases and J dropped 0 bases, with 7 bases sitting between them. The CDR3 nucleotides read TGTGCCAGCAGCGTAGCTTCAGTCTCCTACGAGCAGTACTTC. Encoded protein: CASSVASVSYEQYF.

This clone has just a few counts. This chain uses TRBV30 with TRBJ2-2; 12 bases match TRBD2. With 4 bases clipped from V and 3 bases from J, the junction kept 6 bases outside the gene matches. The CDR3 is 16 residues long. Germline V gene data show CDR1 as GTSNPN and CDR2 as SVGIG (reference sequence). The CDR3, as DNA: TGTGCCTGGATCACGACTAGCGGGAGACACACCGGGGAGCTGTTTTTT. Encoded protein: CAWITTSGRHTGELFF.

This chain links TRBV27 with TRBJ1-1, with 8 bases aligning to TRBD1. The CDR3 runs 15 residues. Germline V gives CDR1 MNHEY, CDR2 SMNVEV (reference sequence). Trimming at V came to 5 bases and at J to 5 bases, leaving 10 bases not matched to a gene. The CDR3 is CASSVRSGGRTEAFF. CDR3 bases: TGTGCCAGCAGTGTCCGTTCAGGGGGCCGGACTGAAGCTTTCTTT.

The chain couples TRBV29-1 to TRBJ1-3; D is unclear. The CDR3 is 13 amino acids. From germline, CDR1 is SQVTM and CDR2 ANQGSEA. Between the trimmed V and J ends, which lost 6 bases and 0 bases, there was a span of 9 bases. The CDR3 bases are TGCAGCGTCGTTCGCAGCTCTGGAAACACCATATATTTT. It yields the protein CSVVRSSGNTIYF.

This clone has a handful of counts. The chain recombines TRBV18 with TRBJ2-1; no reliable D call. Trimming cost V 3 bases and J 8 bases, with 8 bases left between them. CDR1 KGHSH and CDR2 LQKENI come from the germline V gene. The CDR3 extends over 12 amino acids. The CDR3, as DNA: TGTGCCAGCTCACCCTCAAGAGATGAGCAGTTCTTC. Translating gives CASSPSRDEQFF.

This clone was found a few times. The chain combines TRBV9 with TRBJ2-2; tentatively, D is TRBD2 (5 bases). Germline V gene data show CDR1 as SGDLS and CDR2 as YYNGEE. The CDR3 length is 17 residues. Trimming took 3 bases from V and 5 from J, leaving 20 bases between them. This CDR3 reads CASSAKLGYPGTGELFF. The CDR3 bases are TGTGCCAGCAGCGCTAAACTAGGGTACCCTGGGACCGGGGAGCTGTTTTTT.

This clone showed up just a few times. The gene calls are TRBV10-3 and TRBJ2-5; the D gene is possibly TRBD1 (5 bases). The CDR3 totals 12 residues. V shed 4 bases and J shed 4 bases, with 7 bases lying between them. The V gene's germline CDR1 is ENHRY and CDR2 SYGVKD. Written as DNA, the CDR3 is TGTGCCATCAGTGGCCAGGGAGAGACCCAGTACTTC. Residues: CAISGQGETQYF.